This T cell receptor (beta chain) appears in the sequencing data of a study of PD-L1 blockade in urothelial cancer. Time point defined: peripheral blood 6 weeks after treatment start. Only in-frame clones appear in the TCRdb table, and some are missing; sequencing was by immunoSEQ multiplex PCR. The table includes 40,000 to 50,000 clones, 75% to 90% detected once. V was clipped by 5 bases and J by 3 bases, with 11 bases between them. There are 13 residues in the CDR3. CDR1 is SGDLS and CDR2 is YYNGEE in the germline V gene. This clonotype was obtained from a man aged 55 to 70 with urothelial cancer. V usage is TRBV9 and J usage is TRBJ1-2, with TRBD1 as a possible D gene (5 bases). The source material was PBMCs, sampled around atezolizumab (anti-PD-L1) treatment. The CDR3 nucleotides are TGTGCCAGCAGGGGGGGGGTTGACTATGGCTACACCTTC. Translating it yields CASRGGVDYGYTF.